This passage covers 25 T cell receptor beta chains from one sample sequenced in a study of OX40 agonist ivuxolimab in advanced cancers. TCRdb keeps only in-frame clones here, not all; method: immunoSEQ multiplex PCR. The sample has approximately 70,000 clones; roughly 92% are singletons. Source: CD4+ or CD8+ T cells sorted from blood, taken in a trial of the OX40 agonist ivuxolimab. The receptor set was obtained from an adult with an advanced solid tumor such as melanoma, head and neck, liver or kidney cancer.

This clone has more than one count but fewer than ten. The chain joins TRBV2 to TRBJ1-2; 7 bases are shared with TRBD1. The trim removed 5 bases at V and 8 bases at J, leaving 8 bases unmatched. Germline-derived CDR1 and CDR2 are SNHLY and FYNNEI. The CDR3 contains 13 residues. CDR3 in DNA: TGTGCCAGCAGTCCCCGGGACAGCCTGGGCTACACCTTC. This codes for CASSPRDSLGYTF.

Here the CDR3 reads CAISDRDIVSPQHF. The DNA for the CDR3 is TGTGCCATCAGTGACCGGGACATTGTATCGCCCCAGCATTTT. The V and J genes are TRBV10-3 and TRBJ1-5, with D perhaps TRBD1 (6 bases). Trimming shortened V by 3 bases and J by 9 bases, and 15 bases separated the two germline ends. CDR1 and CDR2 (germline): ENHRY, SYGVKD. The CDR3 sequence is 14 residues long.

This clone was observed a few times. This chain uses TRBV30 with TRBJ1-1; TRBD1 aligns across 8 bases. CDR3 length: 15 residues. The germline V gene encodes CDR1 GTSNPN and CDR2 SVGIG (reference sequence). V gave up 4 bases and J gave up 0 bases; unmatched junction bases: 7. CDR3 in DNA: TGTGCCTGGAAAAGACAGGGGACCATGAACACTGAAGCTTTCTTT. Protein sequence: CAWKRQGTMNTEAFF.

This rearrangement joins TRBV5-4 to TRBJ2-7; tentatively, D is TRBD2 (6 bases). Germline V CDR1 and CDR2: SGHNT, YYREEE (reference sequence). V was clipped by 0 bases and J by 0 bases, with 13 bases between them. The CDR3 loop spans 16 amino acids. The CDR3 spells CASSLAGGGSSYEQYF. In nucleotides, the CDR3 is TGTGCCAGCAGCTTGGCCGGCGGAGGGAGCTCCTACGAGCAGTACTTC.

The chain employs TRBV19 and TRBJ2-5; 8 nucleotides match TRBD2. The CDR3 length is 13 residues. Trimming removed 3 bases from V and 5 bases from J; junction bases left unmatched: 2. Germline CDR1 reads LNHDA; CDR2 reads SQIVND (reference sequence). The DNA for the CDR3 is TGTGCCAGTAGTATGTCGGGGGGGGAGACCCAGTACTTC. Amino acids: CASSMSGGETQYF.

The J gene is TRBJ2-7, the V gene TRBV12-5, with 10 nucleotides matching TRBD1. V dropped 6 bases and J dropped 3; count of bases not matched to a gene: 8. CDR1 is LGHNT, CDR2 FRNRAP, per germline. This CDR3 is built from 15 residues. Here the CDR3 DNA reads TGTGCTAGTGGAAGAAGGGACAGGGGTTTCTACGAGCAGTACTTC. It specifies CASGRRDRGFYEQYF.

The CDR3 spells CASSPLRLAGRDEQYF. The DNA for the CDR3 is TGTGCCAGCAGCCCTTTAAGACTAGCGGGGCGTGACGAGCAGTACTTC. The rearrangement joins TRBV14 to TRBJ2-7; 11 positions match TRBD2. Losses at the gene ends were 4 bases for V and 5 bases for J; bases not matched to a gene: 10. CDR1 SGHDN and CDR2 FVKESK come from the germline V gene. The CDR3 has 16 residues.

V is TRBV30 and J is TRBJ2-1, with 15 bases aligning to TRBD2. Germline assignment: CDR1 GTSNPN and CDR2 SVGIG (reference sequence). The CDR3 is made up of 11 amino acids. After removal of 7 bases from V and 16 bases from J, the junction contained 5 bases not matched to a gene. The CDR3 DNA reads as TGTGCCTTGGGACTAGCGGGAGGCCAATTCTTC. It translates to CALGLAGGQFF.

CDR3 residues: CASRPGGGENPPQHF. Here the CDR3 DNA reads TGTGCCAGTAGGCCCGGGGGTGGGGAAAATCCACCCCAGCATTTT. The chain is built from TRBV19 and TRBJ1-5; tentative D call: TRBD1 (5 bases). The CDR3 is made up of 15 amino acids. Trimming shortened V by 6 bases and J by 10 bases, and 22 bases separated the two germline ends. The germline gives CDR1 LNHDA, CDR2 SQIVND (reference sequence).

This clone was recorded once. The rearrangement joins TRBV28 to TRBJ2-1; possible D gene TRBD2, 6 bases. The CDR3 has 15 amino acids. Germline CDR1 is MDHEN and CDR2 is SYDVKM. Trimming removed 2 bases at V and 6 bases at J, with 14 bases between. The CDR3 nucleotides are TGTGCCAGCAGTTTAAGCGGGCCTCTAATCAATGAGCAGTTCTTC. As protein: CASSLSGPLINEQFF.

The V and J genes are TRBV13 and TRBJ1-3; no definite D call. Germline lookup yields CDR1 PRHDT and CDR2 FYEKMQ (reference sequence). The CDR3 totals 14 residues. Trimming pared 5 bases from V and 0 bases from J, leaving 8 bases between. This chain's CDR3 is CASSRPHSGNTIYF. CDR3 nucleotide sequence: TGTGCCAGCAGCCGTCCACACTCTGGAAACACCATATATTTT.

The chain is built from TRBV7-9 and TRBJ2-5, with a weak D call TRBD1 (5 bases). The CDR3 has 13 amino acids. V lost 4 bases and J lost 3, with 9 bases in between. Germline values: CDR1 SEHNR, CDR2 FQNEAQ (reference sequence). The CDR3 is CASSSTEEETQYF. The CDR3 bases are TGTGCCAGCAGCTCGACAGAGGAAGAGACCCAGTACTTC.

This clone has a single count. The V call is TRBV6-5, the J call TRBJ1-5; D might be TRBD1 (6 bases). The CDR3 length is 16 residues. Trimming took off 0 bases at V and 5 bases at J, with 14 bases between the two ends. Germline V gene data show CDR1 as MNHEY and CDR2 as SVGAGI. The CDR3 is CASSYSTGRGDQPQHF. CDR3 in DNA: TGTGCCAGCAGTTACTCCACGGGCAGGGGAGATCAGCCCCAGCATTTT.

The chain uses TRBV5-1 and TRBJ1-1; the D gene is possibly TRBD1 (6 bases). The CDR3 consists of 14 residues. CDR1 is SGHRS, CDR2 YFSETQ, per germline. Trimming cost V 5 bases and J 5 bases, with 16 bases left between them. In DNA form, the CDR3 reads TGCGCCAGCAGTTACACAGGGACTGGAACTGAAGCTTTCTTT. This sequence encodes CASSYTGTGTEAFF.

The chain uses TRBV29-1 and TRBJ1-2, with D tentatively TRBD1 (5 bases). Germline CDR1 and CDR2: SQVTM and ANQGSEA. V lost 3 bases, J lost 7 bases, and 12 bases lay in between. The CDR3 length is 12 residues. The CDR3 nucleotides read TGCAGCGTTGACAGGGACGGGGCTGGCTACACCTTC. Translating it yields CSVDRDGAGYTF.

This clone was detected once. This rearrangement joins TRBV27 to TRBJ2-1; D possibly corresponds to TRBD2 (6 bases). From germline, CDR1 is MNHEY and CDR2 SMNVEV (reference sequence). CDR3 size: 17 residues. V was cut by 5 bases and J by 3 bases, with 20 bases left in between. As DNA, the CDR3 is TGTGCCAGCAGTATCCGTCCTAGCGTGGGGGGCTACAATGAGCAGTTCTTC. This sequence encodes CASSIRPSVGGYNEQFF.

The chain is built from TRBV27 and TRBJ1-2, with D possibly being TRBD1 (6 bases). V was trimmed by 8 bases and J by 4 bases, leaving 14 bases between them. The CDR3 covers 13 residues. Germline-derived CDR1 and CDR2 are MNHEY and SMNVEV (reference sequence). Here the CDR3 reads CASRHREGYGYTF. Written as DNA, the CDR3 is TGTGCCAGCCGCCACAGGGAAGGCTATGGCTACACCTTC.

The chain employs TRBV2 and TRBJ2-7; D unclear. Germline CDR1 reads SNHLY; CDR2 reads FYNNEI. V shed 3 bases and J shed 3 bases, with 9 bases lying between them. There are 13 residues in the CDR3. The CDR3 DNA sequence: TGTGCCAGCAGTGATGGCAGACGCTACGAGCAGTACTTC. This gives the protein CASSDGRRYEQYF.

Written as DNA, the CDR3 is TGTGCCAGCAGCTTTCTCCAGACTCTCTCCTACGAGCAGTACTTC. This encodes CASSFLQTLSYEQYF. The J gene is TRBJ2-7, the V gene TRBV7-9; D is unresolved. The CDR3 sequence is 15 residues long. Deletions cut 3 bases from V and 0 bases from J, with 12 bases between. The germline V gene has CDR1 SEHNR and CDR2 FQNEAQ (reference sequence). Supplemented by reference TRBV7-9 and TRBJ2-7, the full variable domain reads DTGVSQNPRHKITKRGQNVTFRCDPISEHNRLYWYRQTLGQGPEFLTYFQNEAQLEKSRLLSDRFSAERPKGSFSTLEIQRTEQGDSAMYLCASSFLQTLSYEQYFGPGTRLTVT.

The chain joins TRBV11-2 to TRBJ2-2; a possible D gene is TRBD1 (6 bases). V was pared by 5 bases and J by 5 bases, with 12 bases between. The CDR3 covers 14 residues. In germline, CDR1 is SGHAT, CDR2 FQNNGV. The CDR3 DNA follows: TGTGCCAGCAGCGCGGACAGCAATACCGGGGAGCTGTTTTTT. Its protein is CASSADSNTGELFF.

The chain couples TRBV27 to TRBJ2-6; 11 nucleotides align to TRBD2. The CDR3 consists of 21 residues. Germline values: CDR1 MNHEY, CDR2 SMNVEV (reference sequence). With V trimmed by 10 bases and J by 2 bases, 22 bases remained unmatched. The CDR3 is CANRHRGATSGSTTGANVLTF. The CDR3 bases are TGTGCCAACAGACACAGGGGGGCAACTAGCGGGAGTACTACTGGGGCCAACGTCCTGACTTTC. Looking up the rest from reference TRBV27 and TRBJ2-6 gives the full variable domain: EAQVTQNPRYLITVTGKKLTVTCSQNMNHEYMSWYRQDPGLGLRQIYYSMNVEVTDKGDVPEGYKVSRKEKRNFPLILESPSPNQTSLYFCANRHRGATSGSTTGANVLTFGAGSRLTVL.

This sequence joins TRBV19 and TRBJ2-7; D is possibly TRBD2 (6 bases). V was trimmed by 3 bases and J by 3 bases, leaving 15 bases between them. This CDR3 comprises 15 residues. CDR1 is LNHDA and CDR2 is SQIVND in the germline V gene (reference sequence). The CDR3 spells CASSIAGSGIYEQYF. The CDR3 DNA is TGTGCCAGTAGTATCGCGGGATCGGGCATCTACGAGCAGTACTTC.

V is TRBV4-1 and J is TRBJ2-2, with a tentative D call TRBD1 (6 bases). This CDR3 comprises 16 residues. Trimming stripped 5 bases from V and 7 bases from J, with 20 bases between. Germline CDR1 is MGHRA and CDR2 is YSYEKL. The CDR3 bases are TGCGCCAGCAGCAGGCAGGGGAATAGCAGGGTCGGGGAGCTGTTTTTT. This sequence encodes CASSRQGNSRVGELFF.

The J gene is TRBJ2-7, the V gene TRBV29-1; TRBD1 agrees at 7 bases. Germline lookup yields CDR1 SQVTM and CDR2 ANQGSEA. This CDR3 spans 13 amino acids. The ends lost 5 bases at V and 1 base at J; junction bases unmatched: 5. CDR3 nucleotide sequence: TGCAGCGTTTCCCAGGACAGGTCCTACGAGCAGTACTTC. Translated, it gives CSVSQDRSYEQYF.

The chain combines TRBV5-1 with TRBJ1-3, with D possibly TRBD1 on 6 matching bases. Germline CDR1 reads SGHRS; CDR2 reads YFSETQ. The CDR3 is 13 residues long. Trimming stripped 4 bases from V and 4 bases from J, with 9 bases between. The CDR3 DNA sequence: TGCGCCAGCAGCCAGGGACAAGGAAACACCATATATTTT. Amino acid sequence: CASSQGQGNTIYF.